This TCR beta chain comes out of a study of T cells in Graves' hyperthyroidism and ophthalmopathy. Study information: Staff took peripheral blood when the initial diagnosis was made, before any treatment began.

RNA transcripts yielded amplified TCR beta CDR3 regions. Using the HTBI primer set, a first-round RT-PCR was run on the TCR CDR3. A single record per CDR3 protein comes from TCRdb applying MiXCR to the multiplex PCR reads. The sample has 550,000 to 600,000 distinct CDR3 sequences; about a sixth are singletons. The CDR3 is 13 residues long. Germline-derived CDR1 and CDR2 are LGHNT and FRNRAP. Trimming pared 1 base from V and 3 bases from J, leaving 6 bases between. This clonotype was observed many times. Its target is not known. Using around 10 ml of fresh peripheral blood, PBMCs were prepared. Study-level results: Ophthalmopathy was model-predicted a median approximately 6.4 months pre-onset.

The chain has TRBV12-5 and TRBJ2-5; TRBD1 might be the D (5 bases). The TCR was taken from a woman under 30 with Graves' hyperthyroidism. Sequenced material: blood. In DNA form, the CDR3 reads TGTGCTAGTGGTTTGGGACAGAAAGAGACCCAGTACTTC. Protein: CASGLGQKETQYF. Based on the CDR3 plus reference TRBV12-5 and TRBJ2-5, the full variable domain is DARVTQTPRHKVTEMGQEVTMRCQPILGHNTVFWYRQTMMQGLELLAYFRNRAPLDDSGMPKDRFSAEMPDATLATLKIQPSEPRDSAVYFCASGLGQKETQYFGPGTRLLVL.